The following is a T cell receptor (beta chain) sequence with its context. Its specificity is unknown. The record originates from a study of blood T cells in healthy people across ages. Peripheral blood from each donor was collected in a volume of about 10 milliliters. Study outcomes and limitations: Age advanced and TCR beta diversity per million T cells fell, roughly linearly. Diversity was higher, and naive CD4+ cells more numerous, in long-lived donors than in aged donors. Researchers report that TCR beta diversity correlated strongly with naive T cell percentage.

Then a second PCR, running roughly 7 to 11 cycles, was carried out with a sample-barcoded 5' primer and a J-beta primer mix. TCRdb ran MiXCR on the 5' RACE reads and lists one entry per CDR3 protein. This sample has approximately 2,000,000 distinct CDR3 sequences; about two fifths occur once, and the top ten carry more than 20%. The J segment lost 13 bases and the V segment lost 5 bases, leaving 9 bases of the junction unmatched. CDR3 length equals 14 residues. Germline CDR1 is SGHTA and CDR2 is FQGTGA. Sample: blood. This clonotype was sampled from a human donor in good health. V is TRBV7-3 and J is TRBJ2-1; 12 bases are shared with TRBD1. The DNA for the CDR3 is TGTGCCAGCAGCAGCTACCGGGACAGGGGGCCCCAGTTCTTC. Translation: CASSSYRDRGPQFF.